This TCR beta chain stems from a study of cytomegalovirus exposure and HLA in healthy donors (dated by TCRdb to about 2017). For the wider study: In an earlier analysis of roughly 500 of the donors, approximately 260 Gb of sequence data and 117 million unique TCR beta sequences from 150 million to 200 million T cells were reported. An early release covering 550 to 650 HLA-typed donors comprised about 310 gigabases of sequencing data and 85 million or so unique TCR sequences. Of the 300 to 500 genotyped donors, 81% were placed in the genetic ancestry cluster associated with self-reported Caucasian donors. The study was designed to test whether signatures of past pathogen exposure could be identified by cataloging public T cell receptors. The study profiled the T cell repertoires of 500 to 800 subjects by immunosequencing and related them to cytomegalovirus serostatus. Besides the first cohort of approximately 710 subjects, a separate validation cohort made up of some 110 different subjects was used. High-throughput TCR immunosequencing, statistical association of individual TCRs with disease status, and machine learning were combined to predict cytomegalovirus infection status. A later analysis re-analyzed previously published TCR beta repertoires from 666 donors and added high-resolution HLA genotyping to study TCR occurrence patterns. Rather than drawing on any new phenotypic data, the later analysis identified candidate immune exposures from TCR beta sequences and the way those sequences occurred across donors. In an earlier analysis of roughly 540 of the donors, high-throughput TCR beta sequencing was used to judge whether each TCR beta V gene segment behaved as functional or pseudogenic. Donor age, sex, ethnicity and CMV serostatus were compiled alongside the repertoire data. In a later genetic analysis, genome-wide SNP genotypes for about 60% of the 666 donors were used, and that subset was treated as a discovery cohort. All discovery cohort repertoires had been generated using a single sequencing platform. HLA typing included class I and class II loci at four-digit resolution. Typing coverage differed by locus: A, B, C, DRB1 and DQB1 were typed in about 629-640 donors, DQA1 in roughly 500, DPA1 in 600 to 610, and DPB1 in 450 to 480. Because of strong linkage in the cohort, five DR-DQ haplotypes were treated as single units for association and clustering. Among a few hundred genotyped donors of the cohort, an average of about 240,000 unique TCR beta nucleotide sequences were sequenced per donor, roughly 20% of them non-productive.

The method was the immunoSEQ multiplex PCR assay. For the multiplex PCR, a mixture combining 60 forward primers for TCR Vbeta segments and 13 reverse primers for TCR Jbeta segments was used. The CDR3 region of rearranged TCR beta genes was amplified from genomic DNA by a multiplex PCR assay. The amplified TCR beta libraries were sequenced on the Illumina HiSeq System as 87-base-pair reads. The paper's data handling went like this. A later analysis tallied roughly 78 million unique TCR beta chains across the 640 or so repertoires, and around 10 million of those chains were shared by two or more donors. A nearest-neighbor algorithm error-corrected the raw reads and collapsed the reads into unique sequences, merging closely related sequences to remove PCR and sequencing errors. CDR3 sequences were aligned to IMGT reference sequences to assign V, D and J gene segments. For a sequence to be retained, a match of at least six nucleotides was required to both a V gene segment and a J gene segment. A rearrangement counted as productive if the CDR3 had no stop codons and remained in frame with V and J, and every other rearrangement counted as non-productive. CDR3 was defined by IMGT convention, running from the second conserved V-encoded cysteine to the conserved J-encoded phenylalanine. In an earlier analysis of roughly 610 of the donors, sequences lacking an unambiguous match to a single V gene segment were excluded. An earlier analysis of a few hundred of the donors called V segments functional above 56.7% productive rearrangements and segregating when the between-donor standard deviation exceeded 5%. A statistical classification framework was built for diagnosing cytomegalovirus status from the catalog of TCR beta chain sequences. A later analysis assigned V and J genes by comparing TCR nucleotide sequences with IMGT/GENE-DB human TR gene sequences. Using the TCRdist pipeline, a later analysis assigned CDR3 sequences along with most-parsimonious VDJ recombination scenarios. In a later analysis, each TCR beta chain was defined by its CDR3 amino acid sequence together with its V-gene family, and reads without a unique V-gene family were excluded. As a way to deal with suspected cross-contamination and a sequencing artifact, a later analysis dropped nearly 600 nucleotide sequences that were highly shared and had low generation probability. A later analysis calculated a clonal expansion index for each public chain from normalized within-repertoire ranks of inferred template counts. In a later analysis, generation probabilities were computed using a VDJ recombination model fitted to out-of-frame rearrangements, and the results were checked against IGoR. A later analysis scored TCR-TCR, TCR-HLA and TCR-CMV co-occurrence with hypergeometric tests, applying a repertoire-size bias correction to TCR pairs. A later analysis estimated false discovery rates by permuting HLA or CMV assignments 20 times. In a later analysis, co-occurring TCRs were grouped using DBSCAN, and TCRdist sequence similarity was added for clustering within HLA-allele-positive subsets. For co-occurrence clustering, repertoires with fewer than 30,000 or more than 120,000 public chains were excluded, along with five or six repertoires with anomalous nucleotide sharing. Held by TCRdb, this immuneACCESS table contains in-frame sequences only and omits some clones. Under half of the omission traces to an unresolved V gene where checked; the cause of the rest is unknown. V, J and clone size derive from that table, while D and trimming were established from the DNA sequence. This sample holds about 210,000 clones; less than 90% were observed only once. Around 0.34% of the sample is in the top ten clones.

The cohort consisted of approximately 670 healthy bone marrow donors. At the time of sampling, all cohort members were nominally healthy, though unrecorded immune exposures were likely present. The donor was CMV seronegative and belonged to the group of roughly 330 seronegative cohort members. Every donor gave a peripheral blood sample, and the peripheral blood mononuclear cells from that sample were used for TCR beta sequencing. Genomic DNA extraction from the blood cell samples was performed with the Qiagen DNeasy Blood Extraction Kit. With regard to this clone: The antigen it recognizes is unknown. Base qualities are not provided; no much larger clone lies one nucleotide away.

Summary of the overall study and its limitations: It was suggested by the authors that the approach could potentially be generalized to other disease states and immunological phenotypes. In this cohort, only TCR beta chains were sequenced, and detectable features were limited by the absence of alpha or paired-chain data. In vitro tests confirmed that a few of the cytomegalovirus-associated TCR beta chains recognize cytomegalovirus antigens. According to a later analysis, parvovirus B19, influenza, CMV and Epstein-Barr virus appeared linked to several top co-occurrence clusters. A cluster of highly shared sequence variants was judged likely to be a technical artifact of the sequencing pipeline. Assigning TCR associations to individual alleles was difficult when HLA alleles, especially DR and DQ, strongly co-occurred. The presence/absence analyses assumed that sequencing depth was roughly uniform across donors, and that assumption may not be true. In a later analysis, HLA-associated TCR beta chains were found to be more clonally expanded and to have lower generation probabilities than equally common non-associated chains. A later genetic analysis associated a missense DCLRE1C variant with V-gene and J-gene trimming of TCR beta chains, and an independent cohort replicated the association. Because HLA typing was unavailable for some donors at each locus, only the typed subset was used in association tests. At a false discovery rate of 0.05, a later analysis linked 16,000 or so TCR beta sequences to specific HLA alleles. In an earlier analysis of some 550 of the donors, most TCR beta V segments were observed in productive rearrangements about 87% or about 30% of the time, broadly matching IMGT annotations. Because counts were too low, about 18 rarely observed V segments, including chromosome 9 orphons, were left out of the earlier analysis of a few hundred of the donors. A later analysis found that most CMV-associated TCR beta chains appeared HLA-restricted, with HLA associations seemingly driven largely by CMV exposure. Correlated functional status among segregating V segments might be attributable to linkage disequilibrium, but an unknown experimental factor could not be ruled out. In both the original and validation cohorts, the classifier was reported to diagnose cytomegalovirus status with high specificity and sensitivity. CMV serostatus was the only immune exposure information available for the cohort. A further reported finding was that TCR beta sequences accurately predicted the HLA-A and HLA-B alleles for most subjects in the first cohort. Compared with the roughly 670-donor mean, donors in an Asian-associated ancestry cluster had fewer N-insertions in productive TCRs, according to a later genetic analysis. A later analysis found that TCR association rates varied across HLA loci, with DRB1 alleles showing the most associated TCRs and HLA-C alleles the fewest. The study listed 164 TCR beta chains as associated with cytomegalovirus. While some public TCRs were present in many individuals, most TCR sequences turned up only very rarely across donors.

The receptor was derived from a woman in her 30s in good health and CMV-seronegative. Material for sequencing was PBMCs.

The DNA is as follows: TGTGCCAGCAGCCAACTTGACAGGGGGCCAGGAAACACCATATATTTT. Translated, this gives CASSQLDRGPGNTIYF. The chain uses TRBV4-2 and TRBJ1-3, with 10 junctional bases fitting TRBD1. Measured from the cysteine to the phenylalanine, the CDR3 is 16 residues long. Only the CDR3 portion is preserved as DNA: 48 bases, with reading frame beginning at the first base. CDR1 is given as LGHNA and CDR2 as YNFKEQ, both from the germline V gene. After removal of 2 bases from V and 4 bases from J, the junction retains 5 bases not matched to a gene.